This TCR beta chain comes out of a study of cytomegalovirus exposure and HLA in healthy donors. Overall study: Later analysis reported that the 95 to 150 validation repertoires shared the platform of the roughly 680 first-cohort repertoires. Study-level points and caveats: A classifier reportedly called cytomegalovirus status with high sensitivity and specificity.

A roughly 120-subject validation cohort, separate from the approximately 670-subject first cohort, supplied the donors. With respect to this clone: The target antigen is unknown.

This CDR3 has 14 amino acids. V lost 5 bases and J 4 bases, leaving 12 bases between the germline ends. Germline-derived CDR1 and CDR2 are PRHDT and FYEKMQ (reference sequence). Method: immunoSEQ multiplex PCR; TCRdb's copy keeps in-frame clones and lacks some. The data show tens of thousands of clones, 95% to 98% seen once. The sample was PBMCs. The TCR comes from a woman under 30 in good health and CMV-seropositive. The chain carries TRBV13 and TRBJ2-1; D perhaps matches TRBD2 (5 bases). The chain's CDR3 is CASSRGQRYNEQFF. Here the CDR3 DNA reads TGTGCCAGCAGCCGCGGGCAGAGATACAATGAGCAGTTCTTC.